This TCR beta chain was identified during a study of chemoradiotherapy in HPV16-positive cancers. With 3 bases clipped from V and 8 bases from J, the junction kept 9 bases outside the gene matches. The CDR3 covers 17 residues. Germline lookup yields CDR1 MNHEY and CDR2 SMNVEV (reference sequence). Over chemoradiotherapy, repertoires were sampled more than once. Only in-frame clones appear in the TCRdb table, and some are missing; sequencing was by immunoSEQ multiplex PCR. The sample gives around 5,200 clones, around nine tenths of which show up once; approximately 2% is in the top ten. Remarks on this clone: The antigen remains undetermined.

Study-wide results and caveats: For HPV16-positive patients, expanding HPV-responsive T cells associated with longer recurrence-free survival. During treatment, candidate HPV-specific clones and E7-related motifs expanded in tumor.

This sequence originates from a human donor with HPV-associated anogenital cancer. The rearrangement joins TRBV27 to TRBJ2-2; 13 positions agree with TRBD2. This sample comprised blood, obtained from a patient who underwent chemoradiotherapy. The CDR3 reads CASSFGLAGEYVGELFF. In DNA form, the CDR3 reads TGTGCCAGCAGTTTTGGACTAGCGGGGGAATATGTAGGGGAGCTGTTTTTT.